Shown below are 5 T cell receptor beta chains from a single sample sequenced in a study of OX40 agonist ivuxolimab in advanced cancers. Sequencing was performed with immunoSEQ multiplex PCR; in TCRdb, only in-frame clones are kept and a portion is missing. Of some 64,000 clones listed, roughly 84% are singletons. The sequences come from CD4+ or CD8+ T cells sorted from blood, collected in a trial of the OX40 agonist ivuxolimab. The receptors were sampled from an adult with an advanced solid tumor such as melanoma, head and neck, liver or kidney cancer.

CDR3 DNA sequence: TGCGCCAGCAGCTATGGCACGGTTAACACTGAAGCTTTCTTT. This gives the protein CASSYGTVNTEAFF. The genes are TRBV5-1 and TRBJ1-1; D call uncertain. There are 14 residues in the CDR3. Germline loops: CDR1 SGHRS, CDR2 YFSETQ. Trimming removed 3 bases at V and 2 bases at J, with 11 bases between.

The J gene is TRBJ1-3, the V gene TRBV12-5; D not certain. V was trimmed by 2 bases and J by 0 bases, leaving 11 bases between them. The CDR3 length is 16 residues. CDR1 is LGHNT and CDR2 is FRNRAP in the germline V gene. CDR3 nucleotides: TGTGCTAGTGGTTTGTCGTCAGTAATCTCTGGAAACACCATATATTTT. Encoded protein: CASGLSSVISGNTIYF.

The V and J genes are TRBV5-1 and TRBJ2-7; no firm D call. Germline V gene sequence: CDR1 SGHRS, CDR2 YFSETQ. The CDR3 is made up of 14 amino acids. The V gene lost 0 bases and the J gene lost 2 bases, with 9 bases spanning the gap. The CDR3 DNA sequence: TGCGCCAGCAGCTTGGCCGCTGCTGCCTACGAGCAGTACTTC. Translation: CASSLAAAAYEQYF.

The chain has TRBV5-4 and TRBJ2-1, with 8 bases matching TRBD1. CDR1 is SGHNT, CDR2 YYREEE, per germline (reference sequence). V lost 4 bases to trimming and J lost 5 bases; unmatched junction nucleotides: 8. This CDR3 region has 15 residues. This chain's CDR3 is CASSLPGQGNNEQFF. The CDR3 DNA reads TGTGCCAGCAGCCTCCCTGGACAGGGTAACAATGAGCAGTTCTTC.

V and J are TRBV4-2 and TRBJ1-5; unclear D gene. V was shortened by 1 base and J by 11 bases, with 15 bases between the two germline ends. The CDR3 has 14 amino acids. Per the germline V gene, CDR1 is LGHNA and CDR2 is YNFKEQ. This CDR3 is CASSQGMFETAQHF. The CDR3 coding sequence is TGTGCCAGCAGCCAAGGGATGTTCGAGACCGCCCAGCATTTT.